The 8 T cell receptor beta chains in this list originate from one sample, sequenced in a study of graft-versus-host responses after intestinal transplantation. TCRdb's copy holds only in-frame clones and misses some; the assay was immunoSEQ multiplex PCR. The table records some 15,000 clones, roughly 80% of them present only once. Processing was applied to graft tissue in order to liberate intraepithelial and lamina propria lymphocytes. The material sequenced was ileum tissue, taken 17 days after transplant. The source of these receptors is a human patient who received an intestinal transplant, so some T cells may come from the graft donor.

A single count supports this clone. V gene TRBV2 combines with J gene TRBJ2-1; 11 nucleotides line up with TRBD1. The CDR3 loop spans 15 amino acids. V was clipped by 2 bases and J by 6 bases; unmatched bases: 3. Germline CDR1 is SNHLY and CDR2 is FYNNEI. The CDR3 here is CASSEWGTGGNEQFF. Here the CDR3 DNA reads TGTGCCAGCAGTGAATGGGGGACAGGGGGCAATGAGCAGTTCTTC.

The chain uses TRBV7-6 and TRBJ2-5, with D perhaps TRBD1 (5 bases). V was shortened by 2 bases and J by 4 bases, with 5 bases between the two germline ends. CDR3 length equals 12 residues. The germline CDR1 and CDR2 sequences are SGHVS and FNYEAQ. CDR3 loop: CASSLRGETQYF. CDR3 nucleotide sequence: TGTGCCAGCAGCTTAAGGGGAGAGACCCAGTACTTC.

The chain combines TRBV28 with TRBJ2-7, with TRBD2 matching 8 bases. CDR1 is MDHEN and CDR2 is SYDVKM in the germline V gene. The CDR3 runs to 20 residues. The ends lost 4 bases at V and 7 bases at J; junction bases unmatched: 27. The CDR3 region has the DNA TGTGCCAGCAGTTCAGACCATAAGGGACTAGTCAATAAAGGCTACGTGGAGCAGTACTTC. Translating it yields CASSSDHKGLVNKGYVEQYF.

The J gene is TRBJ1-5, the V gene TRBV5-8; no definite D call. Germline V gene lookup returns CDR1 SGHTS and CDR2 YDEGEE. V was pared by 4 bases and J by 3 bases, with 5 bases between. The CDR3 has 12 amino acids. CDR3 nucleotides: TGTGCCAGCAGCACACACAATCAGCCCCAGCATTTT. Translated: CASSTHNQPQHF.

This clone was detected only a few times. The rearrangement links TRBV4-1 to TRBJ1-2; D unresolved. Germline V gene sequence: CDR1 MGHRA, CDR2 YSYEKL. The V and J ends lost 4 bases and 6 bases respectively, with 6 bases between them. CDR3 length: 11 residues. CDR3: CASSLANGYTF. CDR3 sequence (DNA): TGCGCCAGCAGCCTGGCGAATGGCTACACCTTC.

The V call is TRBV6-1, the J call TRBJ2-7; 8 positions match TRBD2. Per germline, CDR1 MNHNS and CDR2 SASEGT. The trim removed 10 bases at V and 1 base at J, leaving 12 bases unmatched. There are 15 residues in the CDR3. CDR3 nucleotides: TGTGCCACCCCAGGGGCTAGCGGGCTTTCCTACGAGCAGTACTTC. Amino acid sequence: CATPGASGLSYEQYF.

The chain recombines TRBV5-4 with TRBJ1-3; D is undetermined. CDR3 length: 16 residues. V was cut by 0 bases and J by 4 bases, with 14 bases left in between. Per the germline V gene, CDR1 is SGHNT and CDR2 is YYREEE (reference sequence). The CDR3 sequence is CASSLGPAGPGNTIYF. CDR3 DNA: TGTGCCAGCAGCTTGGGCCCGGCCGGGCCGGGAAACACCATATATTTT.

This chain connects TRBV28 to TRBJ1-5; 11 bases are shared with TRBD1. The V gene's germline CDR1 is MDHEN and CDR2 SYDVKM. The CDR3 is 15 amino acids. The trim removed 3 bases at V and 6 bases at J, leaving 4 bases unmatched. Here the CDR3 reads CASSFWTGGVQPQHF. CDR3 in DNA: TGTGCCAGCAGTTTCTGGACAGGGGGCGTTCAGCCCCAGCATTTT.